This T cell receptor (beta chain) was identified in a study of vaccination and CD4 T cells after COVID-19. About the research overall: Control cultures were supplied with a CEFX pool, an HIV-1 Nef pool, or no peptide at all.

With the Oncomine TCR Beta short-read assay, DNA from cultured CD4+ T cells was sequenced. In TCRdb, the PCR reads were re-called with MiXCR into one record per CDR3 protein. The sample contains some 15,000 distinct CDR3 sequences, around 70% of which appear only once. V was trimmed by 7 bases and J by 1 base, leaving 16 bases between them. CDR3 length: 15 amino acids. Per the germline V gene, CDR1 is LNHDA and CDR2 is SQIVND (reference sequence). Stated treatment: roughly 10-day PBMC culture with coronavirus spike peptide pools or control peptides (ViraFEST assay). In this sample, this clonotype turned up once. Its cognate antigen is unknown.

Material: CD4+ T cells from blood, cultured in vitro. This sequence originates from a human donor who had recovered from COVID-19. The chain couples TRBV19 to TRBJ1-2, with D uncertain. The CDR3 region is CASNPSGGFNYGYTF. CDR3 coding DNA: TGTGCCAGTAATCCCTCTGGAGGGTTTAACTATGGCTACACCTTC.